A single sample gave rise to the 30 T cell receptor beta chains below, sequenced in a study of CD8+ T cells in alopecia areata (dated by TCRdb to the late 2010s). What this sample's time point label stands for: less than 25 weeks on oral tofacitinib. Per the publication, the treatment or condition label means: oral pan-JAK inhibitor, 5-10 mg twice daily. The library came from the immunoSEQ multiplex PCR assay. To provide template for TCR sequencing, every sample had RNA extracted and reverse transcribed into cDNA. What TCRdb holds here is the immuneACCESS table cut down to in-frame rearrangements. Part of the clones is not present; checked against another copy, under half of the missing clones reflect an unresolved V gene, and the others are unexplained. The sample data list approximately 180,000 clones, and more than 50% of these were observed just once. 0.95% to 1.1% of the sample is in the top ten clones.

The sequencing used CD4+ T cells sorted from blood, collected at week 24, from a patient treated with tofacitinib. All receptors derive from a human donor with alopecia areata.

The genes are TRBV29-1 and TRBJ2-1, with 7 bases identical to TRBD1. In germline, CDR1 is SQVTM, CDR2 ANQGSEA. Unmatched junction bases numbered 11, after V lost 3 bases and J lost 0 bases. This CDR3 has 17 residues. The CDR3 nucleotides are TGCAGCGTTGACAACAGGGGATGGGTCAGCTCCTACAATGAGCAGTTCTTC. Its translation: CSVDNRGWVSSYNEQFF.

V usage is TRBV29-1 and J usage is TRBJ2-7; D is possibly TRBD2 (6 bases). The germline V and J ends were trimmed by 7 bases and 7 bases, with 17 bases remaining between them. The CDR3 covers 12 residues. The germline gives CDR1 SQVTM, CDR2 ANQGSEA. The CDR3 coding sequence is TGCAGCGCGGGGGACGGTGGTGGTGAGCAGTACTTC. Protein sequence: CSAGDGGGEQYF.

The chain is built from TRBV29-1 and TRBJ1-1; perhaps TRBD1 as D (6 bases). This CDR3 is 14 amino acids long. V was clipped by 5 bases and J by 2 bases, with 15 bases between them. Germline CDR1 SQVTM, CDR2 ANQGSEA. The CDR3 bases are TGCAGCGTTAAACAGGGCCCGATCAACACTGAAGCTTTCTTT. Protein sequence: CSVKQGPINTEAFF. The complete variable domain, with remaining parts taken from reference TRBV29-1 and TRBJ1-1, reads SAVISQKPSRDICQRGTSLTIQCQVDSQVTMMFWYRQQPGQSLTLIATANQGSEATYESGFVIDKFPISRPNLTFSTLTVSNMSPEDSSIYLCSVKQGPINTEAFFGQGTRLTVV.

This clone was observed once. This chain joins TRBV29-1 and TRBJ1-2, with D possibly TRBD1 on 6 matching bases. Germline V gives CDR1 SQVTM, CDR2 ANQGSEA. This CDR3 spans 15 amino acids. Trimming removed 6 bases from V and 0 bases from J, with 17 bases in between. The CDR3 protein is CSVDQGPPANYGYTF. The DNA of the CDR3 is TGCAGCGTCGATCAGGGGCCCCCGGCTAACTATGGCTACACCTTC.

Regarding this clone: This CDR3 is also generated by other DNA sequences in the sample. The V call is TRBV29-1, the J call TRBJ1-1, with D uncertain. The CDR3 has 11 residues. Trimming shortened V by 6 bases and J by 1 base, and 6 bases separated the two germline ends. Germline V gives CDR1 SQVTM, CDR2 ANQGSEA. CDR3 loop: CSVTANTEAFF. CDR3 nucleotide sequence: TGCAGCGTAACAGCGAACACTGAAGCTTTCTTT.

This clone was counted between two and nine times. The genes are TRBV30 and TRBJ2-2; TRBD1 aligns across 7 bases. Trimming removed 2 bases from V and 5 bases from J; junction bases left unmatched: 5. Germline assignment: CDR1 GTSNPN and CDR2 SVGIG (reference sequence). The CDR3 length is 14 residues. CDR3 sequence: CAWSRQGETGELFF. The DNA for the CDR3 is TGTGCCTGGAGTAGACAGGGAGAGACCGGGGAGCTGTTTTTT.

Regarding this clone: The junction and the germline gene differ at one end; a read error may be behind it. The rearrangement links TRBV5-1 to TRBJ2-5; 9 bases fit TRBD2. CDR1 is SGHRS, CDR2 YFSETQ, per germline. The CDR3 is 19 residues long. The CDR3 here is CASSSPFGRGGNRQGTQYF. The CDR3 coding sequence is TGCGCCAGCAGCTCCCCATTTGGGCGGGGGGGTAACCGTCAAGGGACCCAGTACTTC.

The genes are TRBV27 and TRBJ1-1, with a possible D match to TRBD1 (5 bases). V was trimmed by 3 bases and J by 0 bases, leaving 8 bases between them. This CDR3 has 14 amino acids. Germline lookup yields CDR1 MNHEY and CDR2 SMNVEV (reference sequence). DNA for the CDR3: TGTGCCAGCAGTTTGGGGCGGTTGAACACTGAAGCTTTCTTT. It translates to CASSLGRLNTEAFF.

The rearrangement uses TRBV20-1 and TRBJ2-1; D is possibly TRBD1 (6 bases). CDR3 size: 10 residues. V gave up 5 bases and J gave up 9 bases, with 8 bases separating them. Germline CDR1 reads DFQATT; CDR2 reads SNEGSKA (reference sequence). In DNA, the CDR3 is TGCAGTGCTTGGACAGTTGAGCAGTTCTTC. It codes for CSAWTVEQFF.

The chain joins TRBV5-1 to TRBJ2-7; TRBD1 might be the D (6 bases). Germline CDR1 SGHRS, CDR2 YFSETQ. CDR3 size: 12 residues. The ends were cut back, 5 bases at V and 4 bases at J, with 10 bases in the middle. DNA of the CDR3: TGCGCCAGCAGAGAGGACAGTTACGAGCAGTACTTC. Protein product: CASREDSYEQYF.

This clone was detected only a few times. The chain recombines TRBV14 with TRBJ2-7; 7 positions match TRBD1. The CDR3 covers 15 residues. The V and J ends lost 4 bases and 4 bases, in that order; junction bases with no gene match: 10. In germline, CDR1 is SGHDN, CDR2 FVKESK. Here the CDR3 reads CASSLRQGNLYEQYF. CDR3 nucleotides: TGTGCCAGCAGCCTCCGACAGGGCAATCTATACGAGCAGTACTTC.

The chain joins TRBV29-1 to TRBJ2-3; the D gene could be TRBD1 or TRBD2 (6 bases each). Germline CDR1 reads SQVTM; CDR2 reads ANQGSEA. The CDR3 totals 13 residues. Trimming shortened V by 4 bases and J by 2 bases, and 10 bases separated the two germline ends. The CDR3 region has the DNA TGCAGCGTTGCCGGGGGCGTCACAGATACGCAGTATTTT. Translated, it gives CSVAGGVTDTQYF.

The table lists this clone with a few counts. This chain connects TRBV14 to TRBJ2-3, with D perhaps matching TRBD2 (6 bases). The CDR3 length is 15 residues. Germline V CDR1 and CDR2: SGHDN, FVKESK. Trimming took off 5 bases at V and 2 bases at J, with 14 bases between the two ends. CDR3 loop: CASSFGGANTDTQYF. The CDR3, as DNA: TGTGCCAGCAGCTTTGGCGGGGCCAACACAGATACGCAGTATTTT.

The gene calls are TRBV7-2 and TRBJ2-2, with TRBD1 as a possible D gene (5 bases). The ends were cut back, 6 bases at V and 4 bases at J, with 15 bases in the middle. Germline V gene lookup returns CDR1 SGHTA and CDR2 FQGNSA. CDR3 length equals 15 residues. The CDR3: CASSSQGLGTGELFF. In DNA form, the CDR3 reads TGTGCCAGCAGTTCTCAGGGTTTGGGCACCGGGGAGCTGTTTTTT.

The V and J genes are TRBV30 and TRBJ1-2; 8 positions match TRBD1. This CDR3 region has 13 residues. Germline V gene data show CDR1 as GTSNPN and CDR2 as SVGIG (reference sequence). V lost 5 bases, J lost 2 bases, and 4 bases stayed unmatched. The CDR3 sequence is CAWERDRNYGYTF. CDR3 DNA sequence: TGTGCCTGGGAACGGGACAGGAACTATGGCTACACCTTC. The full variable domain, completed using reference TRBV30 and TRBJ1-2, is SQTIHQWPATLVQPVGSPLSLECTVEGTSNPNLYWYRQAAGRGLQLLFYSVGIGQISSEVPQNLSASRPQDRQFILSSKKLLLSDSGFYLCAWERDRNYGYTFGSGTRLTVV.

This clone has more than one count but fewer than ten. The V and J genes are TRBV15 and TRBJ2-3; D is uncertain. V lost 4 bases, J lost 2 bases, and 4 bases lay in between. The CDR3 runs to 12 residues. CDR1 and CDR2 from the germline V gene are LNHNV and YYDKDF (reference sequence). CDR3 loop: CATSTYTDTQYF. The CDR3 bases are TGTGCCACCAGCACTTACACAGATACGCAGTATTTT.

This clone is deemed medium-sized. For the CDR3, the DNA is TGTGCCTGGAGACTTCGACAGGGTACAAACACCGGGGAGCTGTTTTTT. As protein: CAWRLRQGTNTGELFF. The chain carries TRBV30 and TRBJ2-2; 7 bases are shared with TRBD1. This CDR3 has 16 amino acids. Per germline, CDR1 GTSNPN and CDR2 SVGIG (reference sequence). V shed 3 bases and J 2 bases; nucleotides not matched to a gene: 9. Full variable domain (missing parts from reference TRBV30 and TRBJ2-2): SQTIHQWPATLVQPVGSPLSLECTVEGTSNPNLYWYRQAAGRGLQLLFYSVGIGQISSEVPQNLSASRPQDRQFILSSKKLLLSDSGFYLCAWRLRQGTNTGELFFGEGSRLTVL.

In this sample, this clone turned up once. V usage is TRBV20-1 and J usage is TRBJ2-7; D gene uncertain. The V gene lost 1 base and the J gene lost 6 bases, with 7 bases spanning the gap. The CDR3 is 11 residues long. Germline V gene lookup returns CDR1 DFQATT and CDR2 SNEGSKA (reference sequence). The CDR3 sequence: CSARVLPEQYF. The CDR3 coding sequence is TGCAGTGCTAGAGTTCTGCCCGAGCAGTACTTC.

The V gene is TRBV5-4, the J gene TRBJ2-3; unclear D gene. Germline CDR1 SGHNT, CDR2 YYREEE (reference sequence). This CDR3 contains 15 residues. Trimming took off 3 bases at V and 5 bases at J, with 16 bases between the two ends. The CDR3: CASSWVSGYQDTQYF. The DNA for the CDR3 is TGTGCCAGCAGCTGGGTGTCGGGCTACCAAGATACGCAGTATTTT.

The chain is built from TRBV29-1 and TRBJ2-3; a possible D gene is TRBD2 (7 bases). The CDR3 runs 16 residues. Germline lookup yields CDR1 SQVTM and CDR2 ANQGSEA. Trimming left V 5 bases short and J 0 bases short, with 18 bases between. CDR3 DNA: TGCAGCGTTTTCGCGGGGGCTCCCTCTAGCACAGATACGCAGTATTTT. It encodes CSVFAGAPSSTDTQYF.

This clone came up a few times. The V and J genes are TRBV29-1 and TRBJ2-1; D unresolved. With 0 bases removed from V and 7 bases from J, the gap between germline ends came to 16 bases. This CDR3 is built from 15 residues. The V gene's germline CDR1 is SQVTM and CDR2 ANQGSEA. In DNA, the CDR3 is TGCAGCGTTGAAGATTCATCGACTTCCAGGAATGAGCAGTTCTTC. It specifies CSVEDSSTSRNEQFF.

This clone was observed once. DNA for the CDR3: TGTGCCAGCAGTGTTACACGTCCGGGACAGGGGAGTGAAAAACTGTTTTTT. This encodes CASSVTRPGQGSEKLFF. V and J are TRBV2 and TRBJ1-4; 10 nucleotides align to TRBD1. After removal of 4 bases from V and 7 bases from J, the junction contained 12 bases not matched to a gene. This CDR3 is built from 17 residues. Germline assignment: CDR1 SNHLY and CDR2 FYNNEI.

Only a few counts were recorded for this clone. This sequence joins TRBV5-1 and TRBJ2-5; D call uncertain. The CDR3 length is 15 residues. V dropped 4 bases and J dropped 7 bases, with 20 bases sitting between them. The V gene's germline CDR1 is SGHRS and CDR2 YFSETQ. Here the CDR3 DNA reads TGCGCCAGCAGCGAGGACCAGTCCCGTGTAGCGACCCAGTACTTC. Residues: CASSEDQSRVATQYF.

The chain recombines TRBV27 with TRBJ1-5; possible D gene TRBD1, 6 bases. Germline CDR1 MNHEY, CDR2 SMNVEV (reference sequence). This CDR3 is 15 amino acids long. V was trimmed by 6 bases and J by 5 bases, leaving 17 bases between them. The CDR3 DNA reads as TGTGCCAGCAGCCCCTTGGCGGGACACTATCAGCCCCAGCATTTT. Amino acids: CASSPLAGHYQPQHF.

V usage is TRBV30 and J usage is TRBJ1-6, with D perhaps TRBD1 (5 bases). V gave up 3 bases and J gave up 10 bases, with 19 bases separating them. The CDR3 runs 15 residues. Per the germline V gene, CDR1 is GTSNPN and CDR2 is SVGIG (reference sequence). CDR3 DNA: TGTGCCTGGAGGGGGAGAGGGACTGAGGAATCACCCCTCCACTTT. Its protein product is CAWRGRGTEESPLHF.

This clone was detected only a few times. The rearrangement links TRBV7-2 to TRBJ1-1; 8 nucleotides match TRBD1. CDR1 and CDR2 from the germline V gene are SGHTA and FQGNSA. The length of the CDR3 is 14 residues. Trimming at V came to 4 bases and at J to 5 bases, leaving 6 bases not matched to a gene. CDR3 coding DNA: TGTGCCAGCAGCTCACAGGGGGTCGCGACTGAAGCTTTCTTT. It specifies CASSSQGVATEAFF.

The chain joins TRBV7-2 to TRBJ1-2; D perhaps matches TRBD1 (5 bases). The V gene's germline CDR1 is SGHTA and CDR2 FQGNSA. V lost 5 bases and J lost 6, with 16 bases in between. This CDR3 has 14 residues. This CDR3 is CASSPRGVFDGYTF. In DNA form, the CDR3 reads TGTGCCAGCAGCCCGCGGGGGGTCTTCGATGGCTACACCTTC.

The rearrangement joins TRBV2 to TRBJ2-7; possibly TRBD1 for D (6 bases). The V end lost 2 bases, the J end lost 5 bases, and 7 bases lay between the germline ends. CDR1 and CDR2 (germline): SNHLY, FYNNEI. This CDR3 spans 12 amino acids. In DNA, the CDR3 is TGTGCCAGCAGTGAAACAGGGCACGAGCAGTACTTC. It specifies CASSETGHEQYF. The complete variable domain, with remaining parts taken from reference TRBV2 and TRBJ2-7, reads EPEVTQTPSHQVTQMGQEVILRCVPISNHLYFYWYRQILGQKVEFLVSFYNNEISEKSEIFDDQFSVERPDGSNFTLKIRSTKLEDSAMYFCASSETGHEQYFGPGTRLTVT.

The chain has TRBV4-3 and TRBJ1-1; no reliable D call. The CDR3 is made up of 13 amino acids. Germline V gene lookup returns CDR1 LGHNA and CDR2 YSLEER. The germline V and J ends were trimmed by 0 bases and 3 bases, with 5 bases remaining between them. The CDR3 nucleotides are TGCGCCAGCAGCCAAGACAGATACACTGAAGCTTTCTTT. Translated, it gives CASSQDRYTEAFF.

CDR3 DNA sequence: TGTGCCAGCGGGCGGGGGGAGACCCCCGACCTGGATACGCAGTATTTT. This translates into CASGRGETPDLDTQYF. The genes are TRBV9 and TRBJ2-3; 8 bases agree with TRBD2. The CDR3 consists of 16 residues. J gave up 6 bases and V 7 bases, and 16 bases lay outside the gene matches. CDR1 is SGDLS, CDR2 YYNGEE, per germline.